This entry is about one T cell receptor (beta chain). Antigen: not known. Trimming removed 0 bases at V and 2 bases at J, with 13 bases between. Germline CDR1 and CDR2: LGHNA and YNFKEQ. The CDR3 runs 16 residues. Using its own MiXCR run on the 5' RACE reads, TCRdb lists one record per CDR3 protein. The table lists about 250,000 distinct CDR3 sequences, about 16% of them singletons. This sample is part of a study of T-cell memory formation after mild COVID-19. Points from the study as a whole: Second-wave clones that peaked on day 37 lacked confirmed SARS-CoV-2 specificity. CD4+ contracting clones were found mainly in CM and EM, and CD8+ ones in EMRA.

This rearrangement joins TRBV4-2 to TRBJ1-2; the D is unclear. This clonotype was sampled from an adult woman who had mild COVID-19 (a few samples of this study predate the infection). Cell type and time point are not known. Sequencing was carried out using PBMCs or a T cell subset sorted from them (not recorded which). CDR3 sequence reads: CASSQDPGEKNYGYTF. CDR3 nucleotide sequence: TGTGCCAGCAGCCAAGATCCCGGGGAAAAAAACTATGGCTACACCTTC.